This TCR beta chain was sequenced in a study of blood T cell repertoires in COVID-19. The overall study: COVID-19 samples, acute and convalescent, were from the United States, Italy and Spain. The cDNA or gDNA used as material had been derived from T cells, B-cell-depleted T cells, or PBMCs.

V was cut by 5 bases and J by 2 bases, with 6 bases left in between. The CDR3 loop spans 12 amino acids. Germline values: CDR1 SGHAT, CDR2 FQNNGV. Seattle patient enrollment occurred during active infection, with longitudinal follow-up thereafter. Under the authors' procedure: Scientists estimated how many nucleated cells there were by amplifying reference gene primers. Assay used: immunoSEQ multiplex PCR; TCRdb lists only in-frame clones, some missing. That table furnishes V, J and clone size, whereas the DNA furnished D and trimming. The table shows roughly 110,000 clones, with more than 70% occurring only once. This clone is a singleton in its sample.

This clonotype was obtained from a woman between 55 and 75 years old with COVID-19, enrolled during active disease. The specimen was peripheral blood. The V and J genes are TRBV11-2 and TRBJ1-2; D not resolved. CDR3 amino acids: CASSPENYGYTF. The DNA of the CDR3 is TGTGCCAGCAGCCCAGAAAACTATGGCTACACCTTC. Full variable domain (missing parts from reference TRBV11-2 and TRBJ1-2): EAGVAQSPRYKIIEKRQSVAFWCNPISGHATLYWYQQILGQGPKLLIQFQNNGVVDDSQLPKDRFSAERLKGVDSTLKIQPAKLEDSAVYLCASSPENYGYTFGSGTRLTVV.